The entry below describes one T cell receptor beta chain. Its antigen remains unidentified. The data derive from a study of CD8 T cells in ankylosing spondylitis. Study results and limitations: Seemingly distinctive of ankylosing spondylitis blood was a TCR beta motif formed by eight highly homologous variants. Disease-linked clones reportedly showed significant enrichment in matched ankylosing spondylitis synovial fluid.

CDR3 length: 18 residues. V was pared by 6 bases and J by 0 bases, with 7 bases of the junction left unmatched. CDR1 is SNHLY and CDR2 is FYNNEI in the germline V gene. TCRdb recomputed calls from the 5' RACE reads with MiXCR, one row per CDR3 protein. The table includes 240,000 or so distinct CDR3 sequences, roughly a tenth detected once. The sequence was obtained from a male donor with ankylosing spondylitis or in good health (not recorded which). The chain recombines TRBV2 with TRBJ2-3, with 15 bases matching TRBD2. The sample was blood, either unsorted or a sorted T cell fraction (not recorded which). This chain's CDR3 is CASSHGLAGGPSTDTQYF. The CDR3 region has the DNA TGTGCCAGCAGCCACGGACTAGCGGGGGGGCCGAGCACAGATACGCAGTATTTT.